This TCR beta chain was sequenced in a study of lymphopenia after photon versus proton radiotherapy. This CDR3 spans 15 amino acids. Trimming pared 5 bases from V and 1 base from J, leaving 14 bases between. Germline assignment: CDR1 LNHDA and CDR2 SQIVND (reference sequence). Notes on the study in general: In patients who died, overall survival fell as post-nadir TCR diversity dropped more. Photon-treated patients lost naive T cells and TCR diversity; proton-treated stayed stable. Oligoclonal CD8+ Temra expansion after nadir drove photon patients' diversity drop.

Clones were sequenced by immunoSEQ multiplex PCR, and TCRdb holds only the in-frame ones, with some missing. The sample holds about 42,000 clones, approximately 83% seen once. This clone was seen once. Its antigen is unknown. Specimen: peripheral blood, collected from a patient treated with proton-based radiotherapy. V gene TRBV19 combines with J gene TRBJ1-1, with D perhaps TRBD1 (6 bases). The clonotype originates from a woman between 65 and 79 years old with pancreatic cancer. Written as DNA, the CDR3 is TGTGCCAGTAGTCCACAGGGTCCGAGGAACACTGAAGCTTTCTTT. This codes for CASSPQGPRNTEAFF.